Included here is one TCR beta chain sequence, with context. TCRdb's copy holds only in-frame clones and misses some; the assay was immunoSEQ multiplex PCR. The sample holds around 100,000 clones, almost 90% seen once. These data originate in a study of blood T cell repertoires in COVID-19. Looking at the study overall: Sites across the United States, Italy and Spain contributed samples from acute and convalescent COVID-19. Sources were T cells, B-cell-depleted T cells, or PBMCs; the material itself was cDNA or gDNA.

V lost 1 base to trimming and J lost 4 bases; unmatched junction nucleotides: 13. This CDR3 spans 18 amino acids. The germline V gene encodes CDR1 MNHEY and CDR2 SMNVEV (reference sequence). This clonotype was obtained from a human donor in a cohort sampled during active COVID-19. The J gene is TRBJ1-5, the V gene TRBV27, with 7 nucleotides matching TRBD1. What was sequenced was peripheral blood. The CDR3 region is CASSLFFEWSGGNQPQHF. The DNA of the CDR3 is TGTGCCAGCAGTTTATTTTTTGAGTGGTCAGGGGGTAATCAGCCCCAGCATTTT.